A selection of T cell receptor beta chains follows, all from one sample in a study of CD4 T cells in relation to SARS-CoV-2 and coronaviruses. Their antigens are not known. Generated by immunoSEQ multiplex PCR, the TCRdb table keeps only in-frame clones and is missing some. The sample yields about 21,000 clones, 70% to 75% seen once. Material for sequencing was CD4+ T cells from PBMCs, cultured in vitro. These receptor sequences come from a human donor in good health. Both conserved end residues are part of each CDR3. Each record gives: V gene, J gene, clone size, D gene, CDR3 DNA, CDR3 protein. D genes are given only for firm matches. A clone size is listed for some rows: how often the clone was seen (once, few, many), or a class if it is expanded.

TRBV6-2/TRBV6-3	TRBJ1-5	.	.	TGTGCCAGCAGTTACATGCAAAGAGGGCAGCCCCAGCATTTT	CASSYMQRGQPQHF
TRBV19	TRBJ1-1	.	.	TGTGCCAGTAGTACAGGGCTGAACACTGAAGCTTTCTTT	CASSTGLNTEAFF
TRBV19	TRBJ2-2	.	.	TGTGCCAGTAGTATGCGAGAAACCGGGGAGCTGTTTTTT	CASSMRETGELFF
TRBV19	TRBJ2-3	once	TRBD2	TGTGCCAGTAAGCCTAGCGGGAGGACCAACGGGGTGCTTACGCAGTATTTT	CASKPSGRTNGVLTQYF
TRBV7-8	TRBJ2-7	.	TRBD2	TGTGCCAGCAGCGTTAGCGGGCGGTTCTCCTACGAGCAGTACTTC	CASSVSGRFSYEQYF
TRBV23-1	TRBJ2-5	.	.	TGCGCCAGCAGTCGTGATACAAAAGGAGAGACCCAGTACTTC	CASSRDTKGETQYF
TRBV11-2	TRBJ2-5	.	.	TGTGCCAGCAGCTTAGGCAGGGCGGAGACCCAGTACTTC	CASSLGRAETQYF
TRBV19	TRBJ2-3	once	.	TGTGCCAGTAGTAAAATTGGCTGGGGTAGCACAGATACGCAGTATTTT	CASSKIGWGSTDTQYF
TRBV7-2	TRBJ2-7	.	.	TGTGCCAGCAGCTTGACTCTAAGTGGCGAGCAGTACTTC	CASSLTLSGEQYF
TRBV5-6	TRBJ2-5	few	.	TGTGCCAGCAGCTTACGAGTGGAGACCCAGTACTTC	CASSLRVETQYF
TRBV7-6	TRBJ2-1	.	TRBD2	TGTGCCAGCAGCTCAAAAGAGGCGGGAGATGAAATCCTCTATGAGCAGTTCTTC	CASSSKEAGDEILYEQFF
TRBV2	TRBJ2-3	few	.	TGTGCCAGCAGGGAGGGACCAGATACGCAGTATTTT	CASREGPDTQYF
TRBV7-2	TRBJ2-3	.	.	TGTGCCAGCAGCTTACAATCGTGGGTCGGCCGACAGCAGTATTTT	CASSLQSWVGRQQYF
TRBV5-4	TRBJ1-5	.	.	TGTGCCAGCAGCTTTCAGGGTAGCAATCAGCCCCAGCATTTT	CASSFQGSNQPQHF
TRBV7-8	TRBJ1-3	few	.	TGTGCCAGCAGCTTATACGGGACGGGGTCCTTTGGAAACACCATATATTTT	CASSLYGTGSFGNTIYF
TRBV19	TRBJ1-2	.	.	TGTGCCAGTAGGGCCCTTTCGGGGGGGGTCAAAGCTAACTATGGCTACACCTTC	CASRALSGGVKANYGYTF
TRBV5-5	TRBJ1-1	.	.	TGTGCCAGCAGCTTGTCGAAAGACACTGAAGCTTTCTTT	CASSLSKDTEAFF